This is a list of T cell receptor beta chains from one sample in a study of CD4 T cells in relation to SARS-CoV-2 and coronaviruses. TCRdb's table, derived via immunoSEQ multiplex PCR, lists solely in-frame clones and lacks some. The data hold tens of thousands of clones, with 86% observed a single time. Source material: memory CD4+ T cells from PBMCs. Receptors were obtained from a human donor in good health. Each CDR3 is given with its conserved first and last residue. The order of the fields is J gene, CDR3 length, V gene, CDR3 protein.

J gene: TRBJ1-2
CDR3 length: 13
V gene: TRBV6-5
CDR3 protein: CASSITQAGGYTF

J gene: TRBJ2-7
CDR3 length: 14
V gene: TRBV4-1
CDR3 protein: CASSQDNGMLEQYF

J gene: TRBJ2-1
CDR3 length: 16
V gene: TRBV14
CDR3 protein: CASSQGLAGAGNEQFF

J gene: TRBJ2-1
CDR3 length: 19
V gene: TRBV30
CDR3 protein: CAWSVSRATTSGSRNEQFF

J gene: TRBJ2-7
CDR3 length: 15
V gene: TRBV5-1
CDR3 protein: CASSLTAGINYEQYF

J gene: TRBJ2-7
CDR3 length: 13
V gene: TRBV6-5
CDR3 protein: CASSYAGVYEQYF

J gene: TRBJ2-7
CDR3 length: 15
V gene: TRBV7-2
CDR3 protein: CASSLEASGFHEQYF

J gene: TRBJ1-1
CDR3 length: 16
V gene: TRBV18
CDR3 protein: CASSPQGTGGLDRAFF

J gene: TRBJ1-1
CDR3 length: 15
V gene: TRBV5-4
CDR3 protein: CASSPPAGTNTEAFF

J gene: TRBJ1-2
CDR3 length: 17
V gene: TRBV13
CDR3 protein: CASSLEFISGQNYGYTF

J gene: TRBJ2-3
CDR3 length: 15
V gene: TRBV5-6
CDR3 protein: CASSLYDRDGSTQYF

J gene: TRBJ2-5
CDR3 length: 14
V gene: TRBV5-1
CDR3 protein: CASSDQGNQETQYF

J gene: TRBJ2-5
CDR3 length: 16
V gene: TRBV6-1
CDR3 protein: CASSEPRLAGAETQYF

J gene: TRBJ2-3
CDR3 length: 16
V gene: TRBV9
CDR3 protein: CASSPGTSGIGDTQYF

J gene: TRBJ2-5
CDR3 length: 15
V gene: TRBV20-1
CDR3 protein: CSASTREGPQETQYF

J gene: TRBJ2-4
CDR3 length: 14
V gene: TRBV30
CDR3 protein: CAWSNGLAKNIQYF

J gene: TRBJ2-2
CDR3 length: 16
V gene: TRBV18
CDR3 protein: CASSPLGAGDTGELFF

J gene: TRBJ2-7
CDR3 length: 13
V gene: TRBV28
CDR3 protein: CASRTASSYEQYF

J gene: TRBJ2-7
CDR3 length: 14
V gene: TRBV28
CDR3 protein: CASSSSYPSYEQYF

J gene: TRBJ2-2
CDR3 length: 16
V gene: TRBV30
CDR3 protein: CAWSETTIRNTGELFF

J gene: TRBJ2-3
CDR3 length: 14
V gene: TRBV19
CDR3 protein: CASRTSGRGDTQYF

J gene: TRBJ1-1
CDR3 length: 14
V gene: TRBV24-1
CDR3 protein: CATSGAGRNTEAFF

J gene: TRBJ2-7
CDR3 length: 15
V gene: TRBV4-2
CDR3 protein: CASSQGSGSLYEQYF

J gene: TRBJ2-1
CDR3 length: 16
V gene: TRBV30
CDR3 protein: CAWRSQGARGYNEQFF

J gene: TRBJ1-5
CDR3 length: 13
V gene: TRBV7-2
CDR3 protein: CASSFWNNQPQHF

J gene: TRBJ2-2
CDR3 length: 15
V gene: TRBV9
CDR3 protein: CASSLGGANTGELFF

J gene: TRBJ1-1
CDR3 length: 12
V gene: TRBV5-6
CDR3 protein: CASSLGQGAAFF

J gene: TRBJ2-2
CDR3 length: 14
V gene: TRBV18
CDR3 protein: CASPDGPNTGELFF

J gene: TRBJ1-1
CDR3 length: 15
V gene: TRBV19
CDR3 protein: CASSIIYDGNTEAFF

J gene: TRBJ2-7
CDR3 length: 12
V gene: TRBV7-9
CDR3 protein: CASSFQGWEQYF

J gene: TRBJ2-7
CDR3 length: 17
V gene: TRBV27
CDR3 protein: CASSLGGTGLRSYEQYF

J gene: TRBJ1-5
CDR3 length: 14
V gene: TRBV28
CDR3 protein: CASREGGGGQPQHF

J gene: TRBJ2-5
CDR3 length: 14
V gene: TRBV28
CDR3 protein: CASVGSGQAETQYF

J gene: TRBJ1-6
CDR3 length: 14
V gene: TRBV5-5
CDR3 protein: CASSTTGGGSPLHF

J gene: TRBJ2-5
CDR3 length: 18
V gene: TRBV4-1
CDR3 protein: CASSQDLGSSDYLTAQYF

J gene: TRBJ1-2
CDR3 length: 13
V gene: TRBV10-3
CDR3 protein: CAISVAPEDGYTF

J gene: TRBJ1-5
CDR3 length: 15
V gene: TRBV6-1
CDR3 protein: CASSEGQGGSQPQHF

J gene: TRBJ1-2
CDR3 length: 13
V gene: TRBV19
CDR3 protein: CASSTLVGDGYTF

J gene: TRBJ2-3
CDR3 length: 15
V gene: TRBV18
CDR3 protein: CASTRAGGTPDTQYF

J gene: TRBJ2-2
CDR3 length: 16
V gene: TRBV6-6
CDR3 protein: CASSPDFRAPVGELFF

J gene: TRBJ2-1
CDR3 length: 18
V gene: TRBV11-2
CDR3 protein: CASSLGTKAGALYNEQFF

J gene: TRBJ2-2
CDR3 length: 14
V gene: TRBV4-1
CDR3 protein: CASSQGQTTGELFF

J gene: TRBJ1-1
CDR3 length: 12
V gene: TRBV3-1/TRBV3-2
CDR3 protein: CASSQAIGRAFF

J gene: TRBJ1-5
CDR3 length: 12
V gene: TRBV2
CDR3 protein: CASSVQGQPQHF

J gene: TRBJ1-2
CDR3 length: 13
V gene: TRBV2
CDR3 protein: CASSTDPRGGYTF

J gene: TRBJ2-2
CDR3 length: 13
V gene: TRBV6-4
CDR3 protein: CASIRGRTGELFF

J gene: TRBJ1-5
CDR3 length: 14
V gene: TRBV28
CDR3 protein: CASIQGKITQPQHF

J gene: TRBJ2-3
CDR3 length: 15
V gene: TRBV19
CDR3 protein: CASSIGTGAVDTQYF

J gene: TRBJ2-2
CDR3 length: 17
V gene: TRBV19
CDR3 protein: CASSISGQGRSVGELFF

J gene: TRBJ2-7
CDR3 length: 12
V gene: TRBV2
CDR3 protein: CASSESSWGEYF

J gene: TRBJ1-1
CDR3 length: 13
V gene: TRBV7-8
CDR3 protein: CASSWTQGAEAFF

J gene: TRBJ2-3
CDR3 length: 13
V gene: TRBV15
CDR3 protein: CATSGRIADTQYF

J gene: TRBJ2-3
CDR3 length: 20
V gene: TRBV7-8
CDR3 protein: CASSLGAPGPSGSSTDTQYF

J gene: TRBJ2-1
CDR3 length: 11
V gene: TRBV30
CDR3 protein: CAWSARTVQFF

J gene: TRBJ1-2
CDR3 length: 14
V gene: TRBV10-2
CDR3 protein: CASSRDRANYGYTF